This TCR beta chain was sequenced in a study of identical twins. Per the germline V gene, CDR1 is MNHNY and CDR2 is SVGAGI (reference sequence). Losses at the gene ends were 0 bases for V and 2 bases for J; bases not matched to a gene: 5. This CDR3 is built from 17 residues. TCRdb reanalysed the 5' RACE reads using MiXCR and keeps one entry per CDR3 protein. The table has some 1,600,000 distinct CDR3 sequences, about 31% seen once. Sequenced input: cord blood. V usage is TRBV6-6 and J usage is TRBJ2-3, with 10 bases that match TRBD2. This receptor was taken from a newborn girl in good health. CDR3 protein: CASSYSPSGGNTDTQYF. The CDR3 DNA sequence: TGTGCCAGCAGTTACTCTCCTAGCGGGGGAAACACAGATACGCAGTATTTT.